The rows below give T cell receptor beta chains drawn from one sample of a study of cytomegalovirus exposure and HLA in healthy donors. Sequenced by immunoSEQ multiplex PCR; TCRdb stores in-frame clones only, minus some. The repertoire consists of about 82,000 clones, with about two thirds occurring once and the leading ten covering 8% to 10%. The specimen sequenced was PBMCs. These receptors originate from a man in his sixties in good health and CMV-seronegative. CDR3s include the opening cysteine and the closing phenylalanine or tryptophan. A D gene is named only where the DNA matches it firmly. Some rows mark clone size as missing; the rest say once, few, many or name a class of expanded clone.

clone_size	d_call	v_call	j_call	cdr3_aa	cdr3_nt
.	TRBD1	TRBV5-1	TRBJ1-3	CASSLEGTAFSGNTIYF	TGCGCCAGCAGCTTGGAGGGGACAGCCTTCTCTGGAAACACCATATATTTT
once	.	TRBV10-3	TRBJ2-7	CAISDTTRDFYEQYF	TGTGCCATCAGCGATACTACCCGGGACTTCTACGAGCAGTACTTC
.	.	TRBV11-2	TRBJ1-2	CASSLDLLPYGYTF	TGTGCCAGCAGCTTAGATTTACTACCCTATGGCTACACCTTC
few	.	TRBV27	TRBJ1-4	CASTKTGGDEKLFF	TGTGCCAGCACCAAAACCGGGGGAGATGAAAAACTGTTTTTT
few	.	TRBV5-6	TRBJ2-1	CASSLRYSSYNEQFF	TGTGCCAGCAGCTTGAGGTACAGCTCCTACAATGAGCAGTTCTTC
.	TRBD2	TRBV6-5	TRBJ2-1	CASSWVGGAYNEQFF	TGTGCCAGCAGTTGGGTGGGAGGGGCCTACAATGAGCAGTTCTTC
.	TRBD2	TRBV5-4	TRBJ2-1	CASSLPSGGYNEQFF	TGTGCCAGCAGCCTTCCTAGCGGGGGGTACAATGAGCAGTTCTTC
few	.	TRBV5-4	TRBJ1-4	CASSLGGINEKLFF	TGTGCCAGCAGCTTGGGAGGGATTAATGAAAAACTGTTTTTT
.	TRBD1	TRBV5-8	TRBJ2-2	CASSPPGQGRTGELFF	TGTGCCAGCAGCCCCCCGGGACAGGGGCGCACCGGGGAGCTGTTTTTT
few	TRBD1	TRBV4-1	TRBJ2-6	CASSQERLPGQGPGANVLTF	TGCGCCAGCAGCCAAGAGAGGTTACCCGGACAGGGACCCGGGGCCAACGTCCTGACTTTC
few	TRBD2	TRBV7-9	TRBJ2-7	CASSSTSRSSYEQYF	TGTGCCAGCAGCTCGACTAGCAGGAGCTCCTACGAGCAGTACTTC
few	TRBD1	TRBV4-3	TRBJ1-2	CASSQNAGGLSLQYTF	TGCGCCAGCAGCCAAAATGCAGGGGGACTTTCCCTCCAGTACACCTTC
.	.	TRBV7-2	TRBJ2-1	CASSLQGRGEQFF	TGTGCCAGCAGCTTACAGGGAAGGGGTGAGCAGTTCTTC
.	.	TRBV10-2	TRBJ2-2	CATALAPNTGELFF	TGCGCCACCGCCCTAGCGCCGAACACCGGGGAGCTGTTTTTT
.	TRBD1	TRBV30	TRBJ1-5	CAWSGDRGSLSNQPQHF	TGTGCCTGGAGCGGGGACAGGGGGAGTCTTAGCAATCAGCCCCAGCATTTT
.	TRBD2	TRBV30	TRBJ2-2	CAWRNFHGTSTGELFF	TGTGCCTGGAGGAACTTCCACGGGACTAGCACCGGGGAGCTGTTTTTT
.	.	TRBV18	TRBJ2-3	CASSPPSTDTQYF	TGTGCCAGCTCACCCCCAAGCACAGATACGCAGTATTTT
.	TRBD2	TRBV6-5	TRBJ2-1	CASEPTSGNEQFF	TGTGCCAGTGAACCGACTAGCGGCAATGAGCAGTTCTTC
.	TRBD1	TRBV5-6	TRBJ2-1	CASSLGTGVYNEQFF	TGTGCCAGCAGCTTGGGGACAGGGGTCTACAATGAGCAGTTCTTC
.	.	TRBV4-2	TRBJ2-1	CASSRYRADNEQFF	TGTGCCAGCAGTCGGTACAGGGCTGACAATGAGCAGTTCTTC
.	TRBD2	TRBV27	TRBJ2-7	CVSSLSSGLAEPYEQYF	TGTGTCAGCAGTTTATCTTCCGGGCTAGCGGAACCCTACGAGCAGTACTTC
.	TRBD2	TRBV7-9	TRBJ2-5	CASSLAGGGETQYF	TGTGCCAGCAGCTTAGCTGGGGGGGGAGAGACCCAGTACTTC
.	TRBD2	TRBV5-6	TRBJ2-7	CASSLRTGLAGGGIEQYF	TGTGCCAGCAGCTTGAGGACGGGACTAGCGGGAGGTGGAATTGAGCAGTACTTC
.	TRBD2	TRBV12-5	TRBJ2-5	CASGLGLAGVGGETQYF	TGTGCTAGTGGTTTGGGCTTAGCGGGGGTCGGCGGAGAGACCCAGTACTTC
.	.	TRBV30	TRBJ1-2	CAFTSNRNYGYTF	TGTGCCTTCACTTCCAACCGTAACTATGGCTACACCTTC
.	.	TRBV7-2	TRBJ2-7	CASSLAAGTAYEQYF	TGTGCCAGCAGCTTAGCTGCGGGGACCGCCTACGAGCAGTACTTC
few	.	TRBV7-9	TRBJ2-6	CASSLKLVDKISGANVLTF	TGTGCCAGCAGCTTAAAACTCGTGGACAAGATTTCCGGGGCCAACGTCCTGACTTTC
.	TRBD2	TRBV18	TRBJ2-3	CASSPIMKTSQTDTQYF	TGTGCCAGCTCACCAATCATGAAGACTAGCCAAACGGATACGCAGTATTTT
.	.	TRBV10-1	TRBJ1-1	CASTYLRDAGAEAFF	TGCGCCAGCACCTACCTGCGTGACGCGGGGGCTGAAGCTTTCTTT
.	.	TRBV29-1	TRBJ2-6	CSVANRSGANVLTF	TGCAGCGTGGCCAACCGCTCTGGGGCCAACGTCCTGACTTTC
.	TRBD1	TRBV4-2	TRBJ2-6	CASSAKQGHGANVLTF	TGTGCCAGCAGCGCAAAACAGGGGCATGGGGCCAACGTCCTGACTTTC
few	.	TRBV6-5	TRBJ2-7	CASSTDSTYEQYF	TGTGCCAGCAGTACTGACAGTACCTACGAGCAGTACTTC
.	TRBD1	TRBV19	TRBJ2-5	CASTTTGGETQYF	TGTGCCAGTACCACGACAGGGGGGGAGACCCAGTACTTC
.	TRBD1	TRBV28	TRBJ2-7	CASSYEGAGEQYF	TGTGCCAGCAGCTACGAGGGGGCGGGCGAGCAGTACTTC
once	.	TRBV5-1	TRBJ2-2	CASSLGGTGELFF	TGCGCCAGCAGCCTCGGAGGCACCGGGGAGCTGTTTTTT
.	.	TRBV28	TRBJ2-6	CASSPGVLDVLTF	TGTGCCAGCAGCCCAGGGGTCCTCGACGTCCTGACTTTC
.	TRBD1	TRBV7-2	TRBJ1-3	CASGLDRGVGNTIYF	TGTGCCAGCGGCTTAGACAGGGGTGTTGGAAACACCATATATTTT
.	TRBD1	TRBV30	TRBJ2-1	CAWSSRGYNEQFF	TGTGCCTGGAGTAGCAGGGGGTACAATGAGCAGTTCTTC
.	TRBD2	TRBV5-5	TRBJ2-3	CASSTSGLSPDTQYF	TGTGCCAGCAGCACTAGCGGGTTAAGCCCAGATACGCAGTATTTT
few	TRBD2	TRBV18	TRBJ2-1	CASSPTGTRPNEQFF	TGTGCCAGCTCACCAACCGGGACTAGACCCAATGAGCAGTTCTTC
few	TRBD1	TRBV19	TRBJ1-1	CASSSQTGGTEAFF	TGTGCCAGTAGTAGCCAAACAGGGGGCACTGAAGCTTTCTTT
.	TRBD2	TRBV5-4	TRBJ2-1	CASRPTSLYNEQFF	TGTGCCAGCAGACCGACTAGCCTCTACAATGAGCAGTTCTTC
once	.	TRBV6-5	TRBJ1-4	CASSRGNEKLFF	TGTGCCAGCAGTCGCGGTAATGAAAAACTGTTTTTT
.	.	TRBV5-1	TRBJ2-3	CASSWGGGEGTDTQYF	TGCGCCAGCAGCTGGGGTGGCGGGGAGGGCACAGATACGCAGTATTTT
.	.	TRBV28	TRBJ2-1	CASTPSTGLNEQFF	TGTGCCAGCACCCCTTCCACAGGGTTAAATGAGCAGTTCTTC
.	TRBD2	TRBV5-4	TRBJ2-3	CASSLAGTSLTDTQYF	TGTGCCAGCAGCTTGGCCGGGACTAGTCTCACAGATACGCAGTATTTT
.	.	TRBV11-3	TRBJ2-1	CASSRSSDSPYNEQFF	TGTGCCAGCAGTCGAAGTAGTGACAGCCCCTACAATGAGCAGTTCTTC
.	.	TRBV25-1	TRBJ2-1	CASSEFQQELNEQFF	TGTGCCAGCAGTGAATTCCAGCAGGAACTCAATGAGCAGTTCTTC
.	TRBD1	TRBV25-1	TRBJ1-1	CASSVDRGGTEAFF	TGTGCCAGCAGTGTTGACAGGGGGGGAACTGAAGCTTTCTTT
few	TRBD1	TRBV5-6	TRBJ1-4	CASSWTGGGGREKLFF	TGTGCCAGCAGCTGGACAGGGGGAGGGGGTAGAGAAAAACTGTTTTTT
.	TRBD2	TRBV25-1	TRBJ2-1	CASSESGLAGYNEQFF	TGTGCCAGCAGTGAATCGGGACTAGCGGGTTACAATGAGCAGTTCTTC
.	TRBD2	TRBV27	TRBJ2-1	CASRTSGSHNEQFF	TGTGCCAGCAGGACTAGCGGGAGCCACAATGAGCAGTTCTTC
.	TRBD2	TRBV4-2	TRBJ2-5	CASSQGGGEQETQYF	TGTGCCAGCAGCCAAGGTGGGGGGGAACAAGAGACCCAGTACTTC
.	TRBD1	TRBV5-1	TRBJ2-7	CASSLTGGAGEQYF	TGCGCCAGCAGCTTGACAGGGGGCGCGGGGGAGCAGTACTTC
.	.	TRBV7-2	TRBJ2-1	CASSLESSESYNEQFF	TGTGCCAGCAGCTTAGAGTCTAGTGAATCCTACAATGAGCAGTTCTTC
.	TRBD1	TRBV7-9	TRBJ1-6	CASSLPTGSSPLHF	TGTGCCAGCAGCCTACCGACAGGGAGTTCACCCCTCCACTTT
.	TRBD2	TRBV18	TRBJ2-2	CASSPPERGNTGELFF	TGTGCCAGCTCACCACCGGAGCGGGGGAACACCGGGGAGCTGTTTTTT
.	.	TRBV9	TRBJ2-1	CASSTRDITYNEQFF	TGTGCCAGCAGCACCCGGGACATAACCTACAATGAGCAGTTCTTC
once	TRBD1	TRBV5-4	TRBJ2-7	CASSLDRGSSYEQYF	TGTGCCAGCAGCTTGGACAGGGGGAGCTCCTACGAGCAGTACTTC